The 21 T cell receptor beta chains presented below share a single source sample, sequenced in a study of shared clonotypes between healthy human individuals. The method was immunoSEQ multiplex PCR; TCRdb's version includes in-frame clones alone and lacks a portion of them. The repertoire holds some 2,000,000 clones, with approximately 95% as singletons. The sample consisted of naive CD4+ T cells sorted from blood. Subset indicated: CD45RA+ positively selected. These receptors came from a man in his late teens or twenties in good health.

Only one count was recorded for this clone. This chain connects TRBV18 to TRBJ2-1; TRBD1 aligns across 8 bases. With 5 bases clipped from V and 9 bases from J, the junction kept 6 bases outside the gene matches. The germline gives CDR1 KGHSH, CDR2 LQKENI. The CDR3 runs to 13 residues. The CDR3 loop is CASSLDRAGEQFF. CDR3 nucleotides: TGTGCCAGCTCATTGGACAGGGCGGGTGAGCAGTTCTTC.

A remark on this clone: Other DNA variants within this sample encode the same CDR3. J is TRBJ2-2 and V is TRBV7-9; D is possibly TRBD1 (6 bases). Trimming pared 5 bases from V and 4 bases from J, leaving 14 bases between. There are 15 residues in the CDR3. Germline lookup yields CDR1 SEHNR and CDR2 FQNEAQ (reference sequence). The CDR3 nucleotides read TGTGCCAGCAGCCTCGTGGGGGCCGGCACCGGGGAGCTGTTTTTT. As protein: CASSLVGAGTGELFF.

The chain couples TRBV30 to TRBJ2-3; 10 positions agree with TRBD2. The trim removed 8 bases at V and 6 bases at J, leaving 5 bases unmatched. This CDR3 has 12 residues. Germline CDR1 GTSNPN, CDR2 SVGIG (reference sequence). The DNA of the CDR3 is TGTGCCCGAAAGACTAGCGGGGATACGCAGTATTTT. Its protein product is CARKTSGDTQYF.

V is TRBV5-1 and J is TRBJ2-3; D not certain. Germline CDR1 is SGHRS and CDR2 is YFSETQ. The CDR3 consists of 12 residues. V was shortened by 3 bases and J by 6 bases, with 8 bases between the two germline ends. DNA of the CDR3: TGCGCCAGCAGCTGGGGTGTTGATACGCAGTATTTT. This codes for CASSWGVDTQYF. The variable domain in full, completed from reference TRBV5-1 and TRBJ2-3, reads KAGVTQTPRYLIKTRGQQVTLSCSPISGHRSVSWYQQTPGQGLQFLFEYFSETQRNKGNFPGRFSGRQFSNSRSEMNVSTLELGDSALYLCASSWGVDTQYFGPGTRLTVL.

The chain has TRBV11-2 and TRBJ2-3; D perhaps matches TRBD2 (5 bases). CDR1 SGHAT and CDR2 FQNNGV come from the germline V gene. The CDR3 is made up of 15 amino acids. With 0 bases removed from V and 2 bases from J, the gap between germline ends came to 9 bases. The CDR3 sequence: CASSLDGGPTDTQYF. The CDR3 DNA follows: TGTGCCAGCAGCTTAGATGGAGGACCCACAGATACGCAGTATTTT.

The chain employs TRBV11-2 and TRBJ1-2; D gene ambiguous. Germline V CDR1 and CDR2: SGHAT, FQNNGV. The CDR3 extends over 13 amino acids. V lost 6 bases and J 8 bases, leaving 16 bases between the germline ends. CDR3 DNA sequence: TGTGCCAGCAGGCAGTTGAGTGCGCTAGGCTACACCTTC. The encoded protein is CASRQLSALGYTF.

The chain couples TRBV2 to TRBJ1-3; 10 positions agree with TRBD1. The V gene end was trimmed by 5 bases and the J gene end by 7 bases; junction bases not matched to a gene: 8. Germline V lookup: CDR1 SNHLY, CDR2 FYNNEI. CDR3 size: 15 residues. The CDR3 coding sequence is TGTGCCAGCAGTATAGACAGGGGGCAGTTGAACACCATATATTTT. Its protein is CASSIDRGQLNTIYF.

The chain's CDR3 is CASSLDYPNTGELFF. The CDR3 DNA sequence: TGTGCCAGCAGTTTGGACTACCCGAACACCGGGGAGCTGTTTTTT. The rearrangement uses TRBV6-5 and TRBJ2-2; the D gene is possibly TRBD2 (6 bases). CDR3 length: 15 amino acids. Germline V gene sequence: CDR1 MNHEY, CDR2 SVGAGI. V lost 4 bases and J lost 0, with 9 bases in between.

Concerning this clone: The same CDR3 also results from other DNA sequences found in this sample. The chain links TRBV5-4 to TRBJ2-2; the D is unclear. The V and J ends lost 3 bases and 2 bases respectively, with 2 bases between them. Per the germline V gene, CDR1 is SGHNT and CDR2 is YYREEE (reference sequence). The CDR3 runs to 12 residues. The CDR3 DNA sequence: TGTGCCAGCAGCTCAAACACCGGGGAGCTGTTTTTT. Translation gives CASSSNTGELFF.

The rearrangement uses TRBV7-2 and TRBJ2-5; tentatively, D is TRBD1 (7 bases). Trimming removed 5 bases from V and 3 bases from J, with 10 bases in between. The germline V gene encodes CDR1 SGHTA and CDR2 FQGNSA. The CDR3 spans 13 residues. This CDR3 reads CASSRGTEETQYF. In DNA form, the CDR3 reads TGTGCCAGCAGCCGCGGGACAGAAGAGACCCAGTACTTC. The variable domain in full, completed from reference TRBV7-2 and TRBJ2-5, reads GAGVSQSPSNKVTEKGKDVELRCDPISGHTALYWYRQSLGQGLEFLIYFQGNSAPDKSGLPSDRFSAERTGGSVSTLTIQRTQQEDSAVYLCASSRGTEETQYFGPGTRLLVL.

CDR3 DNA: TGCGCCAGCAGCTCACCTGGACAGGGCAACGAGCAGTACTTC. Residues: CASSSPGQGNEQYF. The chain combines TRBV5-1 with TRBJ2-7; 8 bases fit TRBD1. V lost 3 bases and J lost 5; bases outside the gene matches: 7. This CDR3 has 14 amino acids. Germline CDR1 is SGHRS and CDR2 is YFSETQ.

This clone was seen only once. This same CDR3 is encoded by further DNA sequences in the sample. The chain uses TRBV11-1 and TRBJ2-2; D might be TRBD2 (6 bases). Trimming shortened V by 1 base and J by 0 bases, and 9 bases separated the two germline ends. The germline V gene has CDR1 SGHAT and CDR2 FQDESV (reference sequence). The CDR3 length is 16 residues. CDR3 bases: TGTGCCAGCAGCTTAGTGGGGGGTCCGAACACCGGGGAGCTGTTTTTT. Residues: CASSLVGGPNTGELFF. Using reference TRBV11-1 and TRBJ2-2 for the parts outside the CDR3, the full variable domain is EAEVAQSPRYKITEKSQAVAFWCDPISGHATLYWYRQILGQGPELLVQFQDESVVDDSQLPKDRFSAERLKGVDSTLKIQPAELGDSAMYLCASSLVGGPNTGELFFGEGSRLTVL.

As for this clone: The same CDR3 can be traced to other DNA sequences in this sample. CDR3 region: CASRPDRARDYTF. CDR3 coding DNA: TGTGCCAGCAGGCCGGACAGGGCCCGAGACTACACCTTC. The chain combines TRBV28 with TRBJ1-2, with 8 bases aligning to TRBD1. Germline trimming cut 6 bases from V and 10 bases from J; bases unmatched to any gene: 10. This CDR3 contains 13 residues. Germline CDR1 is MDHEN and CDR2 is SYDVKM.

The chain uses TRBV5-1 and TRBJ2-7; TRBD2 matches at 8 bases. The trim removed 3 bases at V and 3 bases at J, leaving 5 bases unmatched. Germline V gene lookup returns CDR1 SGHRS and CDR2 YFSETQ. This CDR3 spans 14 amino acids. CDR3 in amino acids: CASSSGAGGYEQYF. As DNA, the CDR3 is TGCGCCAGCAGCTCCGGGGCGGGAGGCTACGAGCAGTACTTC.

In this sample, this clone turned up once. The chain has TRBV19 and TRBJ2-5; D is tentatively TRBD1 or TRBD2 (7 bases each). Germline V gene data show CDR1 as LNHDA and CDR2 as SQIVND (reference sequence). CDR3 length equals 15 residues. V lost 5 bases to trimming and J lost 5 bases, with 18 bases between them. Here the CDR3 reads CASSQGRGLWETQYF. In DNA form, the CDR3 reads TGTGCCAGTAGTCAGGGGAGGGGGCTTTGGGAGACCCAGTACTTC.

The CDR3 protein is CASTNSPAGELFF. The CDR3 bases are TGTGCCAGCACAAATTCGCCCGCCGGGGAGCTGTTTTTT. The J gene is TRBJ2-2, the V gene TRBV2; no definite D call. Trimming shortened V by 7 bases and J by 6 bases, and 12 bases separated the two germline ends. CDR1 is SNHLY, CDR2 FYNNEI, per germline. CDR3 length: 13 residues.

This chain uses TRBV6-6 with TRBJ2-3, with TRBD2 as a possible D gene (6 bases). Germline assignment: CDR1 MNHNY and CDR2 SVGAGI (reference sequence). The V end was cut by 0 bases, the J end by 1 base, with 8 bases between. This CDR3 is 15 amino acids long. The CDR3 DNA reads TGTGCCAGCAGTTACTCGTCTAGCGGCACAGATACGCAGTATTTT. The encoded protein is CASSYSSSGTDTQYF.

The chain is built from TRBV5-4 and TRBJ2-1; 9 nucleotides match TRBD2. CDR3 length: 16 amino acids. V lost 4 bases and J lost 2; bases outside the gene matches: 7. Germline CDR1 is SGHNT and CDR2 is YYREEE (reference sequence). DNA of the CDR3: TGTGCCAGCAGCGAGGGCGGGAGGGGCCCCTACAATGAGCAGTTCTTC. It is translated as CASSEGGRGPYNEQFF.

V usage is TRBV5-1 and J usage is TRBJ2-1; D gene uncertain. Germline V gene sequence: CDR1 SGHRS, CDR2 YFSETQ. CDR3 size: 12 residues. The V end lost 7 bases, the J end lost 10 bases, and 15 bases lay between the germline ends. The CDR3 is CASAVDWAEQFF. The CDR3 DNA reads TGCGCCAGCGCCGTCGACTGGGCCGAGCAGTTCTTC.

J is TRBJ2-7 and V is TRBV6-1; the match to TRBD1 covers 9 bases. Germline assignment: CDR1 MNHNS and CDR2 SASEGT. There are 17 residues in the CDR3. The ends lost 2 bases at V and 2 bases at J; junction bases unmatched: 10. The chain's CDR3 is CASSELGQGTFAYEQYF. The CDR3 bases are TGTGCCAGCAGTGAATTGGGACAGGGAACGTTTGCCTACGAGCAGTACTTC.

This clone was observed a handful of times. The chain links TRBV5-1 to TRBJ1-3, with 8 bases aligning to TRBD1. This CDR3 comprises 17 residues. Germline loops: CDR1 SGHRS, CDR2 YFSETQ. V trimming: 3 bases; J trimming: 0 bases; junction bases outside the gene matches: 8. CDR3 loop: CASSSLTGGSSGNTIYF. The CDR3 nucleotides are TGCGCCAGCAGCTCACTAACAGGGGGTAGCTCTGGAAACACCATATATTTT.